Listed below are T cell receptor beta chains from one sample, sequenced in a study of graft-versus-host responses after intestinal transplantation. Profiling relied on immunoSEQ multiplex PCR, and the TCRdb table lists in-frame clones only, not all of them. The sample has over 100,000 clones, about 93% seen once. These receptors are not linked to any known antigen. The source was unstimulated CD4+ T cells sorted from spleen or lymph node cells, collected before intestinal transplant. These receptor sequences come from a human donor who received an intestinal transplant. CDR3s include the opening cysteine and the closing phenylalanine or tryptophan. D genes are given only for firm matches. A clone size is listed for some rows: how often the clone was seen (once, few, many), or a class if it is expanded.

V gene: TRBV5-1
clone size: -
J gene: TRBJ1-1
D gene: -
CDR3 DNA: TGCGCCAGCAGCTTGGGTCATGAGGGCGCTGAAGCTTTCTTT
CDR3 protein: CASSLGHEGAEAFF

V gene: TRBV30
clone size: -
J gene: TRBJ2-6
D gene: -
CDR3 DNA: TGTGCCTGGAGCGGGGCCGGCTCTGGGGCCAACGTCCTGACTTTC
CDR3 protein: CAWSGAGSGANVLTF

V gene: TRBV5-1
clone size: -
J gene: TRBJ2-7
D gene: -
CDR3 DNA: TGCGCCAGCGGTTACCGGGACGGGCCCTACGAGCAGTACTTC
CDR3 protein: CASGYRDGPYEQYF

V gene: TRBV5-1
clone size: -
J gene: TRBJ2-7
D gene: TRBD2
CDR3 DNA: TGCGCCAGCAGCTTGACTAGCGGGACTGTCGAGCAGTACTTC
CDR3 protein: CASSLTSGTVEQYF

V gene: TRBV4-2
clone size: -
J gene: TRBJ2-3
D gene: -
CDR3 DNA: TGTGCCAGCAGCCCGCGACAGGTGCGAGGCACAGATACGCAGTATTTT
CDR3 protein: CASSPRQVRGTDTQYF

V gene: TRBV19
clone size: -
J gene: TRBJ1-2
D gene: -
CDR3 DNA: TGTGCCAGTAGTATAGATCAGCTCAGGGAAACCGGCTACACCTTC
CDR3 protein: CASSIDQLRETGYTF

V gene: TRBV7-3
clone size: -
J gene: TRBJ1-2
D gene: TRBD1
CDR3 DNA: TGTGCCAGCATCCGCCTTAGGACAGGGGTCGGCTATGGCTACACCTTC
CDR3 protein: CASIRLRTGVGYGYTF

V gene: TRBV18
clone size: few
J gene: TRBJ2-3
D gene: -
CDR3 DNA: TGTGCCAGCTCACCACTGGCTAACAGACCTCGCCGGGCAGATACGCAGTATTTT
CDR3 protein: CASSPLANRPRRADTQYF

V gene: TRBV5-4
clone size: -
J gene: TRBJ2-7
D gene: -
CDR3 DNA: TGTGCCAGCAGCTTGCATAATGGATTGTCCAGGGTCGCCGAGCAGTACTTC
CDR3 protein: CASSLHNGLSRVAEQYF

V gene: TRBV25-1
clone size: -
J gene: TRBJ2-2
D gene: -
CDR3 DNA: TGTGCCAGCAGGGGGGGCCTAGGTACCGGGGAGCTGTTTTTT
CDR3 protein: CASRGGLGTGELFF

V gene: TRBV2
clone size: -
J gene: TRBJ2-1
D gene: TRBD2
CDR3 DNA: TGTGCCAGCAGCGTTGGACTAGCGGGAGGCGGTGGGGAGCAGTTCTTC
CDR3 protein: CASSVGLAGGGGEQFF

V gene: TRBV5-1
clone size: -
J gene: TRBJ1-2
D gene: TRBD1
CDR3 DNA: TGCGCCAGCAGCTTGGAGGGACAGGGGGCTAACACCTTC
CDR3 protein: CASSLEGQGANTF

V gene: TRBV28
clone size: -
J gene: TRBJ2-1
D gene: TRBD2
CDR3 DNA: TGTGCCAGCAGTCCCCTCAGCGGGCTAGCGGGACGGGTTGAGCAGTTCTTC
CDR3 protein: CASSPLSGLAGRVEQFF

V gene: TRBV25-1
clone size: -
J gene: TRBJ1-5
D gene: TRBD1
CDR3 DNA: TGTGCCAGCACCCAGGGGGACCCTAGATCGCCCCAGCATTTT
CDR3 protein: CASTQGDPRSPQHF

V gene: TRBV18
clone size: -
J gene: TRBJ2-7
D gene: TRBD1
CDR3 DNA: TGTGCCAGCTCACCGTGGCAGGGGGCCTACGAGCAGTACTTC
CDR3 protein: CASSPWQGAYEQYF

V gene: TRBV9
clone size: -
J gene: TRBJ1-1
D gene: -
CDR3 DNA: TGTGCCAGCAGTTACGAACAGGGGAACACTGAAGCTTTCTTT
CDR3 protein: CASSYEQGNTEAFF

V gene: TRBV7-2
clone size: -
J gene: TRBJ2-7
D gene: -
CDR3 DNA: TGTGCCAGCAGCTTAGTCAGGACATCTTACGAGCAGTACTTC
CDR3 protein: CASSLVRTSYEQYF

V gene: TRBV7-9
clone size: -
J gene: TRBJ2-5
D gene: TRBD2
CDR3 DNA: TGTGCCAGCAGCTTACGGGCGGGAGGGCCTCGAGAGACCCAGTACTTC
CDR3 protein: CASSLRAGGPRETQYF

V gene: TRBV10-3
clone size: -
J gene: TRBJ2-7
D gene: TRBD1
CDR3 DNA: TGTGCCATCAGTGAGGGGGACAGCTTCTACGAGCAGTACTTC
CDR3 protein: CAISEGDSFYEQYF

V gene: TRBV19
clone size: -
J gene: TRBJ1-2
D gene: TRBD1
CDR3 DNA: TGTGCCAGTAGTCCGCGGGACAGGGCTTTCGGCTACACCTTC
CDR3 protein: CASSPRDRAFGYTF

V gene: TRBV6-6
clone size: -
J gene: TRBJ2-7
D gene: -
CDR3 DNA: TGTGCCAGCAGTTACAGACCAGCCTTTGCCTACGAGCAGTACTTC
CDR3 protein: CASSYRPAFAYEQYF

V gene: TRBV7-8
clone size: -
J gene: TRBJ2-1
D gene: -
CDR3 DNA: TGTGCCAGCAGCTTAGATACAGGGCCCTACAATGAGCAGTTCTTC
CDR3 protein: CASSLDTGPYNEQFF

V gene: TRBV18
clone size: -
J gene: TRBJ2-5
D gene: -
CDR3 DNA: TGTGCCAGCTCACCTATTACAAGAGAGACCCAGTACTTC
CDR3 protein: CASSPITRETQYF

V gene: TRBV19
clone size: -
J gene: TRBJ2-7
D gene: TRBD2
CDR3 DNA: TGTGCCAGTAGTACAACTAGCGGTAGCTCCTACGAGCAGTACTTC
CDR3 protein: CASSTTSGSSYEQYF

V gene: TRBV28
clone size: -
J gene: TRBJ2-3
D gene: TRBD2
CDR3 DNA: TGTGCCAGCAGTTGGGGGGGAAAGGGCACAGATACGCAGTATTTT
CDR3 protein: CASSWGGKGTDTQYF

V gene: TRBV5-1
clone size: -
J gene: TRBJ2-1
D gene: -
CDR3 DNA: TGCGCCAGCAGCCCTCCTGGGTTCGGTGAGCAGTTCTTC
CDR3 protein: CASSPPGFGEQFF

V gene: TRBV7-9
clone size: -
J gene: TRBJ2-5
D gene: TRBD1
CDR3 DNA: TGTGCCAGCAGCCCGTTCGGGACAGGGGAGACCCAGTACTTC
CDR3 protein: CASSPFGTGETQYF

V gene: TRBV27
clone size: -
J gene: TRBJ2-7
D gene: -
CDR3 DNA: TGTGCCAGCAGGGACAGTAGATCATACGAGCAGTACTTC
CDR3 protein: CASRDSRSYEQYF

V gene: TRBV15
clone size: -
J gene: TRBJ2-2
D gene: -
CDR3 DNA: TGTGCCACCAGCATGGGACACCTAACGAACACCGGGGAGCTGTTTTTT
CDR3 protein: CATSMGHLTNTGELFF

V gene: TRBV19
clone size: -
J gene: TRBJ2-1
D gene: TRBD2
CDR3 DNA: TGTGCCAGTAGAACTCTAGCGGATGGATACAATGAGCAGTTCTTC
CDR3 protein: CASRTLADGYNEQFF

V gene: TRBV11-2
clone size: -
J gene: TRBJ1-2
D gene: -
CDR3 DNA: TGTGCCAGCAGCTTCCAAAACAGGCGCTATGGCTACACCTTC
CDR3 protein: CASSFQNRRYGYTF

V gene: TRBV6-1
clone size: -
J gene: TRBJ1-4
D gene: TRBD1
CDR3 DNA: TGTGCCAGCAGGACAGGGTGGGGTGAAAAACTGTTTTTT
CDR3 protein: CASRTGWGEKLFF

V gene: TRBV9
clone size: -
J gene: TRBJ2-1
D gene: -
CDR3 DNA: TGTGCCAGCAGCGTAGGTACGGGTTCGTACAATGAGCAGTTCTTC
CDR3 protein: CASSVGTGSYNEQFF

V gene: TRBV5-1
clone size: -
J gene: TRBJ2-1
D gene: TRBD2
CDR3 DNA: TGCGCCAGCAGCCGTAGCGGGAGGGCCGTAAACAATGAGCAGTTCTTC
CDR3 protein: CASSRSGRAVNNEQFF

V gene: TRBV11-2
clone size: -
J gene: TRBJ2-7
D gene: -
CDR3 DNA: TGTGCCAGCAGCTTAGATGCTAGAATTGGTGAGCAGTACTTC
CDR3 protein: CASSLDARIGEQYF

V gene: TRBV7-3
clone size: once
J gene: TRBJ2-5
D gene: -
CDR3 DNA: TGTGCCAGCAGCTTAACGGGGTACGGGGAGACCCAGTACTTC
CDR3 protein: CASSLTGYGETQYF

V gene: TRBV5-6
clone size: -
J gene: TRBJ2-1
D gene: TRBD1
CDR3 DNA: TGTGCCAGCAGCAGGGACAGGGAGGGGGAGCAGTTCTTC
CDR3 protein: CASSRDREGEQFF